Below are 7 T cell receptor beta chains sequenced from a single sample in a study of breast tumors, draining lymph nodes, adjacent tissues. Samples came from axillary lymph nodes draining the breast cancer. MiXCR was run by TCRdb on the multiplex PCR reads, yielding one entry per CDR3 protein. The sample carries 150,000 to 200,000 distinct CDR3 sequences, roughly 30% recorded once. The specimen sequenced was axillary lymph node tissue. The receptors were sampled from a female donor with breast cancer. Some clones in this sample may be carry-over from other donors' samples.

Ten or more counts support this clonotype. CDR3 in DNA: TGTGCCAGCAGCTTAGAAGGGAGGGGTCCTAACTATGGCTACACCTTC. It specifies CASSLEGRGPNYGYTF. This rearrangement joins TRBV7-8 to TRBJ1-2; D possibly corresponds to TRBD1 (5 bases). This CDR3 region has 16 residues. Per germline, CDR1 SGHVS and CDR2 FQNEAQ. V lost 1 base and J 0 bases, leaving 12 bases between the germline ends.

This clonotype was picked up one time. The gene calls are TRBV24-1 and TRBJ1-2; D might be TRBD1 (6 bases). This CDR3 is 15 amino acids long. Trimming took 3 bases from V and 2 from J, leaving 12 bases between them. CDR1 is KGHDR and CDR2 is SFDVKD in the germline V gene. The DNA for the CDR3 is TGTGCCACCAGTGATCAACCAACAGGGAACTATGGCTACACCTTC. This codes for CATSDQPTGNYGYTF.

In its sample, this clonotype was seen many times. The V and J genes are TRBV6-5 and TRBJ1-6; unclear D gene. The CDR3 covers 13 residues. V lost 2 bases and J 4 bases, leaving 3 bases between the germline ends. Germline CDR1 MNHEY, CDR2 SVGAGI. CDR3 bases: TGTGCCAGCAGTTACGGGTATAATTCACCCCTCCACTTT. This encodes CASSYGYNSPLHF.

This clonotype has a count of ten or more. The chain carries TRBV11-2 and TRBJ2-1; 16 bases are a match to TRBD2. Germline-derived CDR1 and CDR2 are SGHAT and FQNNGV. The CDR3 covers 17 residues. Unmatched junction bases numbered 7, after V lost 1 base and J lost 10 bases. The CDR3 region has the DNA TGTGCCAGCAGCTTAGGCGGGACTAGCGGGAGGGCAAGGGAGCAGTTCTTC. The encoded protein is CASSLGGTSGRAREQFF.

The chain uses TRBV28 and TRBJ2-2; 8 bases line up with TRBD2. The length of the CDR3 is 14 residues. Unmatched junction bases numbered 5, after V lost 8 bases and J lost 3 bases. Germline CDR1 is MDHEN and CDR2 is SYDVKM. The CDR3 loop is CASAGGFDTGELFF. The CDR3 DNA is TGTGCCAGCGCGGGGGGCTTCGACACCGGGGAGCTGTTTTTT.

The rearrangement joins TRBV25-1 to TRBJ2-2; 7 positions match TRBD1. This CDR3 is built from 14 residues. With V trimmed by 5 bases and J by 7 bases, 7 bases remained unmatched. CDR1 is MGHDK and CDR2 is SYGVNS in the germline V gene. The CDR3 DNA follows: TGTGCCAGCAGTAAAGGGGGCTACAACGGGGAGCTGTTTTTT. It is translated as CASSKGGYNGELFF.

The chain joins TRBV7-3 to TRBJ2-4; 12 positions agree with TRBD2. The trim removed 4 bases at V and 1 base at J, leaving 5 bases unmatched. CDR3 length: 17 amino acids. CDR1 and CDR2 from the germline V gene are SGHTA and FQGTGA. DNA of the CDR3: TGTGCCAGCAGCTCCCTAGCGGGGGGGGGTGCCAAAAACATTCAGTACTTC. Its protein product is CASSSLAGGGAKNIQYF.